This T cell receptor (beta chain) originates from a study of T cell responses to AZD1222 COVID-19 vaccine. Findings and caveats of the study: A reported finding is that nearly half of spike-specific TCRs target unmutated variant regions. After the peak T cell response, and only then, were repertoires sampled. Clonal diversity was possibly underestimated, and the donors were mostly white British, with more females.

The CDR3 is 12 amino acids. Germline CDR1 SQVTM, CDR2 ANQGSEA. V lost 4 bases to trimming and J lost 4 bases, with 10 bases between them. Clones were read by immunoSEQ multiplex PCR, and TCRdb kept only the in-frame ones, dropping some. The data hold about 180,000 clones, with almost 90% observed a single time. Note on this clone: Its matching antigen is unknown.

The source was peripheral blood, collected on day 0 of AZD1222 vaccination. V usage is TRBV29-1 and J usage is TRBJ2-5, with a possible D match to TRBD2 (6 bases). The receptor comes from an adult in good health. The DNA of the CDR3 is TGCAGCGTTGGGGCTAGCGCAGAGACCCAGTACTTC. Amino acids: CSVGASAETQYF.